This passage covers 25 T cell receptor beta chains from one sample sequenced in a study of shared clonotypes between healthy human individuals. Only CD45RO-negative cells positively selected for CCR7 counted as naive CD8 cells, so terminally differentiated effector memory CD45RA+ cells were excluded. Profiled with immunoSEQ multiplex PCR; TCRdb holds only in-frame clones, not every one. The profile shows about 870,000 clones, 90% to 95% of them singletons. The specimen sequenced was naive CD8+ T cells sorted from blood. These TCRs come from a young man in good health.

This chain uses TRBV29-1 with TRBJ2-7; no clear D gene. This CDR3 contains 15 residues. Germline CDR1 is SQVTM and CDR2 is ANQGSEA. Trimming removed 4 bases at V and 3 bases at J, with 19 bases between. The CDR3 sequence: CSVVLRHVLGYEQYF. DNA of the CDR3: TGCAGCGTTGTTCTGAGACACGTCTTGGGCTACGAGCAGTACTTC.

This chain links TRBV4-1 with TRBJ2-3; a possible D gene is TRBD2 (6 bases). Germline assignment: CDR1 MGHRA and CDR2 YSYEKL. V was clipped by 3 bases and J by 2 bases, with 15 bases between them. The CDR3 totals 16 residues. For the CDR3, the DNA is TGCGCCAGCAGCCATGGCGTGGGGGGAATCACAGATACGCAGTATTTT. It encodes CASSHGVGGITDTQYF.

The chain carries TRBV6-5 and TRBJ2-5, with D possibly TRBD2 on 5 matching bases. Germline V gene sequence: CDR1 MNHEY, CDR2 SVGAGI. V lost 5 bases and J lost 5, with 15 bases in between. This CDR3 comprises 14 residues. The CDR3 bases are TGTGCCAGCAGTCCTGGGTCGGGGTGGGAGACCCAGTACTTC. Translated, it gives CASSPGSGWETQYF.

The chain is built from TRBV5-5 and TRBJ1-1; TRBD1 might be the D (5 bases). V was trimmed by 0 bases and J by 7 bases, leaving 10 bases between them. The CDR3 spans 13 residues. Germline lookup yields CDR1 SGHKS and CDR2 YYEKEE (reference sequence). CDR3: CASSLGDLGEAFF. In nucleotides, the CDR3 is TGTGCCAGCAGCTTGGGGGACTTGGGTGAAGCTTTCTTT.

This clone has only one observation. Other DNA sequences in the sample encode the same CDR3. The chain is built from TRBV18 and TRBJ2-1; TRBD2 matches at 7 bases. The CDR3 length is 15 residues. CDR1 is KGHSH and CDR2 is LQKENI in the germline V gene. The V segment lost 4 bases and the J segment 0 bases; nucleotides outside the gene matches: 3. The CDR3 DNA reads TGTGCCAGCTCACTCGGGGGGAGCTCCTACAATGAGCAGTTCTTC. It is translated as CASSLGGSSYNEQFF. The whole variable domain, filled in from reference TRBV18 and TRBJ2-1, reads NAGVMQNPRHLVRRRGQEARLRCSPMKGHSHVYWYRQLPEEGLKFMVYLQKENIIDESGMPKERFSAEFPKEGPSILRIQQVVRGDSAAYFCASSLGGSSYNEQFFGPGTRLTVL.

The V and J genes are TRBV27 and TRBJ2-5; D is perhaps TRBD2 (6 bases). CDR3 length: 16 residues. V dropped 1 base and J dropped 2 bases, with 14 bases sitting between them. Germline lookup yields CDR1 MNHEY and CDR2 SMNVEV (reference sequence). The CDR3 region has the DNA TGTGCCAGCAGTTTATTCTTTAGCGGTCAACAAGAGACCCAGTACTTC. Translated: CASSLFFSGQQETQYF.

V usage is TRBV14 and J usage is TRBJ1-2, with D maybe TRBD1 (5 bases). Trimming shortened V by 0 bases and J by 5 bases, and 16 bases separated the two germline ends. This CDR3 region has 16 residues. Per germline, CDR1 SGHDN and CDR2 FVKESK. CDR3 sequence (DNA): TGTGCCAGCAGCCAAGATCCGGCAGGGTATGTGTATGGCTACACCTTC. It codes for CASSQDPAGYVYGYTF.

This chain uses TRBV2 with TRBJ2-1, with D perhaps matching TRBD1 (6 bases). From germline, CDR1 is SNHLY and CDR2 FYNNEI. The CDR3 runs 21 residues. The germline V and J ends were trimmed by 3 bases and 4 bases, with 31 bases remaining between them. In nucleotides, the CDR3 is TGTGCCAGCAGTGATAGGTGGGCAGGGGACCCCCAACGCCAATCGTACAATGAGCAGTTCTTC. Residues: CASSDRWAGDPQRQSYNEQFF.

This clone turned up a few times. This chain uses TRBV12-5 with TRBJ2-7; D might be TRBD1 or TRBD2, each matching 6 bases. Looked up from germline, CDR1 is LGHNT and CDR2 is FRNRAP. The length of the CDR3 is 13 residues. The V gene lost 7 bases and the J gene lost 1 base, with 11 bases spanning the gap. CDR3: CASATGTSYEQYF. In DNA form, the CDR3 reads TGTGCTAGTGCTACAGGGACTTCCTACGAGCAGTACTTC.

The rearrangement links TRBV9 to TRBJ2-7; 7 bases align to TRBD1. There are 14 residues in the CDR3. The V and J ends lost 4 bases and 3 bases, in that order; junction bases with no gene match: 7. Germline CDR1 and CDR2: SGDLS and YYNGEE. CDR3 bases: TGTGCCAGCAGCCAAGGGGGCGCCCTCTACGAGCAGTACTTC. This codes for CASSQGGALYEQYF.

The chain has TRBV15 and TRBJ2-5; tentatively, D is TRBD1 (6 bases). The CDR3 runs 13 residues. The V gene lost 4 bases and the J gene lost 4 bases, with 10 bases spanning the gap. Germline loops: CDR1 LNHNV, CDR2 YYDKDF (reference sequence). CDR3 in DNA: TGTGCCACCAGCATACAGGGCCGAGAGACCCAGTACTTC. Amino acid sequence: CATSIQGRETQYF.

A single count supports this clone. The chain is built from TRBV28 and TRBJ2-7, with a weak D call TRBD1 (6 bases). Looked up from germline, CDR1 is MDHEN and CDR2 is SYDVKM. The V and J ends lost 4 bases and 2 bases respectively, with 18 bases between them. This CDR3 is built from 16 residues. The CDR3 bases are TGTGCCAGCAGTTCTCCCCCGACAGGTCAGCCCTACGAGCAGTACTTC. Translation gives CASSSPPTGQPYEQYF.

The gene calls are TRBV4-1 and TRBJ2-7, with a possible D match to TRBD1 (6 bases). Germline assignment: CDR1 MGHRA and CDR2 YSYEKL. Trimming took off 0 bases at V and 4 bases at J, with 16 bases between the two ends. This CDR3 is 16 amino acids long. For the CDR3, the DNA is TGCGCCAGCAGCCAAGAAGGTTTTGACAGGAGGTACGAGCAGTACTTC. Protein: CASSQEGFDRRYEQYF.

The V and J genes are TRBV27 and TRBJ2-7; 7 nucleotides match TRBD2. The CDR3 runs 16 residues. CDR1 and CDR2 from the germline V gene are MNHEY and SMNVEV (reference sequence). V trimming: 5 bases; J trimming: 0 bases; junction bases outside the gene matches: 10. As DNA, the CDR3 is TGTGCCAGCAGTCCCCTCAGCACGGGAGGCTCCTACGAGCAGTACTTC. Its translation is CASSPLSTGGSYEQYF.

V is TRBV6-1 and J is TRBJ1-2; 7 bases agree with TRBD1. The germline V gene encodes CDR1 MNHNS and CDR2 SASEGT. J gave up 3 bases and V 1 base, and 8 bases lay outside the gene matches. CDR3 length: 16 amino acids. The CDR3 nucleotides are TGTGCCAGCAGTGAAGGACAGGGTGACTGGCACTATGGCTACACCTTC. Translated, it gives CASSEGQGDWHYGYTF.

This rearrangement joins TRBV15 to TRBJ2-1, with 8 bases identical to TRBD2. Germline V gene data show CDR1 as LNHNV and CDR2 as YYDKDF (reference sequence). This CDR3 has 16 amino acids. V was clipped by 3 bases and J by 8 bases; unmatched bases: 12. The CDR3, as DNA: TGTGCCACCAGCAGTCCCGAGGGGACTAGTGGGTATGAGCAGTTCTTC. This sequence encodes CATSSPEGTSGYEQFF.

V gene TRBV5-1 combines with J gene TRBJ1-1, with unresolved D. The CDR3 has 15 residues. Trimming removed 4 bases at V and 1 base at J, with 14 bases between. Germline V gene lookup returns CDR1 SGHRS and CDR2 YFSETQ. This chain's CDR3 is CASSHREGGNTEAFF. DNA for the CDR3: TGCGCCAGCAGCCATCGAGAGGGTGGGAACACTGAAGCTTTCTTT.

This sequence joins TRBV27 and TRBJ1-1; TRBD1 is a possible D gene (6 bases). The length of the CDR3 is 15 residues. Per germline, CDR1 MNHEY and CDR2 SMNVEV (reference sequence). V was trimmed by 2 bases and J by 5 bases, leaving 15 bases between them. CDR3 DNA: TGTGCCAGCAGTTTAATTGGGCAGGGGTATACTGAAGCTTTCTTT. This translates into CASSLIGQGYTEAFF.

This chain uses TRBV5-5 with TRBJ2-1; D gene ambiguous. This CDR3 has 12 amino acids. CDR1 SGHKS and CDR2 YYEKEE come from the germline V gene (reference sequence). The V gene lost 2 bases and the J gene lost 6 bases, with 6 bases spanning the gap. CDR3 region: CASSFKANEQFF. In DNA, the CDR3 is TGTGCCAGCAGCTTTAAGGCCAATGAGCAGTTCTTC.

The chain joins TRBV5-1 to TRBJ2-5; maybe TRBD1 (6 bases). The DNA end is more similar to TRBJ2-7, so the J call may be wrong. The CDR3 contains 15 residues. Germline loops: CDR1 SGHRS, CDR2 YFSETQ. In DNA form, the CDR3 reads TGCGCCAGCAGCTTGTCTCTAGGGGGTGCCTACGAGCAGTACTTC. Translating it yields CASSLSLGGAYEQYF.

J is TRBJ2-3 and V is TRBV28, with a possible D match to TRBD2 (6 bases). V shed 7 bases and J shed 0 bases, with 23 bases lying between them. The CDR3 sequence is 18 residues long. Germline V lookup: CDR1 MDHEN, CDR2 SYDVKM. The CDR3: CASTLGKTGTPSTDTQYF. The CDR3 nucleotides are TGTGCCAGCACCTTGGGAAAAACCGGGACTCCCAGCACAGATACGCAGTATTTT. Full variable domain (missing parts from reference TRBV28 and TRBJ2-3): DVKVTQSSRYLVKRTGEKVFLECVQDMDHENMFWYRQDPGLGLRLIYFSYDVKMKEKGDIPEGYSVSREKKERFSLILESASTNQTSMYLCASTLGKTGTPSTDTQYFGPGTRLTVL.

This rearrangement joins TRBV7-6 to TRBJ2-5; 7 bases line up with TRBD2. The length of the CDR3 is 16 residues. CDR1 is SGHVS and CDR2 is FNYEAQ in the germline V gene. V gave up 3 bases and J gave up 3 bases; unmatched junction bases: 10. The CDR3 DNA follows: TGTGCCAGCAGCTTCGGAGTAGCGGGCCGTAAAGAGACCCAGTACTTC. Protein product: CASSFGVAGRKETQYF.

This CDR3 reads CSVERDTNTGELFF. The CDR3 nucleotides are TGCAGCGTTGAAAGGGACACTAACACCGGGGAGCTGTTTTTT. V is TRBV29-1 and J is TRBJ2-2, with D possibly being TRBD1 (6 bases). V lost 2 bases and J lost 2, with 9 bases in between. CDR1 SQVTM and CDR2 ANQGSEA come from the germline V gene. The CDR3 spans 14 residues.

The chain joins TRBV11-2 to TRBJ1-1; D not resolved. The CDR3 is 14 amino acids. The V and J ends lost 0 bases and 9 bases respectively, with 14 bases between them. The germline CDR1 and CDR2 sequences are SGHAT and FQNNGV. CDR3 in amino acids: CASSLELSGYQAFF. Written as DNA, the CDR3 is TGTGCCAGCAGCTTAGAGTTGAGCGGATACCAAGCTTTCTTT.

V gene TRBV11-3 combines with J gene TRBJ2-7; 9 bases match TRBD1. Per germline, CDR1 SGHNT and CDR2 YENEEA. There are 15 residues in the CDR3. Unmatched junction bases numbered 11, after V lost 5 bases and J lost 6 bases. In nucleotides, the CDR3 is TGTGCCAGCAGCAGCACCACAGGGGGCTGGGGCGAGCAGTACTTC. It yields the protein CASSSTTGGWGEQYF.